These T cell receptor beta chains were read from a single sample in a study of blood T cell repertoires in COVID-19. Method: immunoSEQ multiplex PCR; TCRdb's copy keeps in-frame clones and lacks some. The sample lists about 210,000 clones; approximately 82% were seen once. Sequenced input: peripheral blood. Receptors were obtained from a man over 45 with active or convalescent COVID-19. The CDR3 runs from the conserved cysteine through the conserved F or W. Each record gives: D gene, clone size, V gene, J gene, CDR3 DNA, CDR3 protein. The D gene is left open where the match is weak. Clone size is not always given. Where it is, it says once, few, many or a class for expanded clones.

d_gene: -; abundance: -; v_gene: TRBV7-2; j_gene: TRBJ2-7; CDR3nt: TGTGCCAGCAGCATAGACAGGAATCCTAGTGAGCAGTACTTC; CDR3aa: CASSIDRNPSEQYF
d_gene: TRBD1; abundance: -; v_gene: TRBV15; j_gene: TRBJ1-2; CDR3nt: TGTGCCACCGGGAAACAGGGGGCGCGAGGTTATGGCTACACCTTC; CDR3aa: CATGKQGARGYGYTF
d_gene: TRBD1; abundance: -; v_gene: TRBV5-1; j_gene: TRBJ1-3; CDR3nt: TGCGCCAGCAGCCAGGGGGGTGGAAACACCATATATTTT; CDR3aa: CASSQGGGNTIYF
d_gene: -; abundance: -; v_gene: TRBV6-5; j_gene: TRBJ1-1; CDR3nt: TGTGCCAGCAGTTACTCGGTGGGTGGGTCGACAACTGAAGCTTTCTTT; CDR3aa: CASSYSVGGSTTEAFF
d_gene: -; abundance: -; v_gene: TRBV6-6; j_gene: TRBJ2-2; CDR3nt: TGTGCCAGCAGTCAACCAGGGTCCGGGGAGCTGTTTTTT; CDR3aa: CASSQPGSGELFF
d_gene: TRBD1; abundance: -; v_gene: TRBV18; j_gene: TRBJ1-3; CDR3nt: TGTGCCAGCTCGGTGGGACAGGCGATCTCTGGAAACACCATATATTTT; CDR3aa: CASSVGQAISGNTIYF
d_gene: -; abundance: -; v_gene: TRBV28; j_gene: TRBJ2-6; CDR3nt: TGTGCCAGCAGCCCAGGGGTCTCTGGGGCCAACGTCCTGACTTTC; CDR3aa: CASSPGVSGANVLTF
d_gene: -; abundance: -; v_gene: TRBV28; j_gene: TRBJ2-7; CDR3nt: TGTGCCAGCAGTAGGGGGACCGAGCAGTACTTC; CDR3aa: CASSRGTEQYF
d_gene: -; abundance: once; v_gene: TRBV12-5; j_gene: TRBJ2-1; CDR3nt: TGTGCTAGTGGTTCCCCCCCCCGCCGGGAACCCTATGAGCAGTTCTTC; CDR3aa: CASGSPPRREPYEQFF
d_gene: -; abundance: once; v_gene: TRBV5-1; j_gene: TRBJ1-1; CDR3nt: TGCGCCAGCGTAAAGACGATCCAACAGGGCGCGGCCCAGATGGCTTTCTTT; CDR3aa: CASVKTIQQGAAQMAFF
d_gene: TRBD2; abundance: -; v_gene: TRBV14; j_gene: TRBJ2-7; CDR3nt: TGTGCCAGCAGCCAAGATTCGAGGACTAGCGGGGCGTACGAGCAGTACTTC; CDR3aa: CASSQDSRTSGAYEQYF
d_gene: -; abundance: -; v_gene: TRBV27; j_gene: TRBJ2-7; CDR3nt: TGTGCCAGCAGTTTCAGGAGCGGAAGCTCCTACGAGCAGTACTTC; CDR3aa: CASSFRSGSSYEQYF
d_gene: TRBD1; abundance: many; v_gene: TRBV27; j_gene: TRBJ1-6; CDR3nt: TGTGCCAGCAGTTGGGACAGGGGACGTAATAATTCACCCCTCCACTTT; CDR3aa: CASSWDRGRNNSPLHF
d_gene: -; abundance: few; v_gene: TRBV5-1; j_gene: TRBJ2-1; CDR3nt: TGCGCCAGCAGCTTGGGAGCCTTTACCGGCAATGAGCAGTTCTTC; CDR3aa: CASSLGAFTGNEQFF
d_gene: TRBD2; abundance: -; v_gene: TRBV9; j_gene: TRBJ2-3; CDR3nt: TGTGCCAGCAGCCCTGGGGCGGGGGGCCACACAGATACGCAGTATTTT; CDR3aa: CASSPGAGGHTDTQYF
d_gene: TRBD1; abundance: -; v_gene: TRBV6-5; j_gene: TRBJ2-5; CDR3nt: TGTGCCAGCAGCAGGGGGCTCGGGGAGACCCAGTACTTC; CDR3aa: CASSRGLGETQYF
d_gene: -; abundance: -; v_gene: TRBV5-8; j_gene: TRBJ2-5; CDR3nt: TGTGCCAGCAAGAGGGATGTACGGTATTACCAAGAGACCCAGTACTTC; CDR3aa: CASKRDVRYYQETQYF
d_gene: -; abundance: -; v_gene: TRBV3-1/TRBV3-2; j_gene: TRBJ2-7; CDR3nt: TGTGCCAGCAGCCAGCCGGGACTTTACTACGAGCAGTACTTC; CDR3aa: CASSQPGLYYEQYF
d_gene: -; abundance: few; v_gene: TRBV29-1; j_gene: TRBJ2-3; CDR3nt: TGCAGCGTTGACCCGGCCGGGGATACGCAGTATTTT; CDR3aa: CSVDPAGDTQYF
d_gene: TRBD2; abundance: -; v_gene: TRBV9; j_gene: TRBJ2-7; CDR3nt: TGTGCCAGCAGCGCCGGGACTAGCGGCGAGCAGTACTTC; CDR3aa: CASSAGTSGEQYF
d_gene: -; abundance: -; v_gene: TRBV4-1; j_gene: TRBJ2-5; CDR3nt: TGCGCCAGCAGCCAAGATTATTATCAGGGGGGAGTAGAGACCCAGTACTTC; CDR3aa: CASSQDYYQGGVETQYF
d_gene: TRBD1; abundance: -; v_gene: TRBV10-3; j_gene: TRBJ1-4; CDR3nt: TGTGCCATCAGTGAGCCCGGGACAGAGCCAATTTTT; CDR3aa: CAISEPGTEPIF